The T cell receptor (beta chain) described here comes from a study of regulatory dendritic cells for organ transplantation. Study-wide results and limits: Memory CD8+ clonal expansion seemed more limited with regulatory than mature dendritic cells. Memory CD8+ T cells were the most oligoclonal; naive cells were highly diverse.

Clones were sequenced by immunoSEQ multiplex PCR, and TCRdb holds only the in-frame ones, with some missing. The data contain 35,000 to 45,000 clones, over 80% of them singletons. FACS sorted CD4+ or CD8+ T cells into CD45RA+ naive and CD45RO+ memory. With regard to this clone: What it binds is unknown.

Germline lookup yields CDR1 ENHRY and CDR2 SYGVKD. With 4 bases clipped from V and 5 bases from J, the junction kept 7 bases outside the gene matches. The CDR3 length is 15 residues. The chain couples TRBV10-3 to TRBJ2-5, with 10 bases lining up with TRBD1. Sample: naive CD8+ T cells from blood. Subset specified: CD45RA+ naive T cells. This TCR was recovered from a human donor in good health. The CDR3 sequence: CAISVRDRGGETQYF. DNA for the CDR3: TGTGCCATCAGTGTTCGGGACAGGGGTGGTGAGACCCAGTACTTC.